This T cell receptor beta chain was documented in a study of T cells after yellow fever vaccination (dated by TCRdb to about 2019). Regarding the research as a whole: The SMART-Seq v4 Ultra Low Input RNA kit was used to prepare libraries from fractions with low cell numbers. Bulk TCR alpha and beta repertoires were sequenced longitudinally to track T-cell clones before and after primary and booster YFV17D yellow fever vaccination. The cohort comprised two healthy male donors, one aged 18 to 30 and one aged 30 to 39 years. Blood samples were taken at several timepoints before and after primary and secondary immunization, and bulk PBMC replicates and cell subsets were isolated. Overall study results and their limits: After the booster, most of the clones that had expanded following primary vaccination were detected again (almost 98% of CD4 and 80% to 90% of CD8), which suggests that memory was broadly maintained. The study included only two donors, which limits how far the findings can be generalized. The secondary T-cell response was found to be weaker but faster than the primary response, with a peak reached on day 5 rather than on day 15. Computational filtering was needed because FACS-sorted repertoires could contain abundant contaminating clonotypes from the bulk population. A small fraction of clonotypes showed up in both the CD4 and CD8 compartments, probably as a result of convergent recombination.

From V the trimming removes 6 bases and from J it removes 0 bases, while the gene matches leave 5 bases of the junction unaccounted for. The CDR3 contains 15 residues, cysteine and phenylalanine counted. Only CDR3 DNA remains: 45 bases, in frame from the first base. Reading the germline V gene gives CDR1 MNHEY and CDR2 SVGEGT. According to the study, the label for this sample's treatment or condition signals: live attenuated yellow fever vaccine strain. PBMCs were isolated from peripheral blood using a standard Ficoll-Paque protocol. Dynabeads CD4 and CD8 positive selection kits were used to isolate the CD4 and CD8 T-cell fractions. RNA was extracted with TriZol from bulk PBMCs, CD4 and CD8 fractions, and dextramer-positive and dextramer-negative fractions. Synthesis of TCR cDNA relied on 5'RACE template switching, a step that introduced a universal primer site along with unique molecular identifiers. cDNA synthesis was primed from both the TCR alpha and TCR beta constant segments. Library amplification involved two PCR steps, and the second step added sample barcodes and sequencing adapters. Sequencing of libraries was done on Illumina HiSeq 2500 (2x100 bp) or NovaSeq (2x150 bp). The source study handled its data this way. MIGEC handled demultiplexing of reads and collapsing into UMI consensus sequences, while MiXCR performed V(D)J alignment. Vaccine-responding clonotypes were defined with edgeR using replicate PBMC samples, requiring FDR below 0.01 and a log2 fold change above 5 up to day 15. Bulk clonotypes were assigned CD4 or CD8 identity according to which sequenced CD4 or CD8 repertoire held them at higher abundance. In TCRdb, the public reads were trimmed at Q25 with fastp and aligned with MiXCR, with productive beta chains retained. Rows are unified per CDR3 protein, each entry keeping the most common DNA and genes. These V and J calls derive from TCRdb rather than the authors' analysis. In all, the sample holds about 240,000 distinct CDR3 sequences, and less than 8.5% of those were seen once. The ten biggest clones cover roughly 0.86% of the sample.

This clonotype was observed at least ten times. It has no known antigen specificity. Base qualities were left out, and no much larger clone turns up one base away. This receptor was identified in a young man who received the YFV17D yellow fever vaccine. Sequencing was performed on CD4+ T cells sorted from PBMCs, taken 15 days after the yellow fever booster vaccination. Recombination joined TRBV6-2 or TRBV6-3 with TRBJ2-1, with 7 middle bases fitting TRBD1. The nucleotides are TGTGCCAGCAGCCCCCCAGGGGGCTCCTACAATGAGCAGTTCTTC. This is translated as CASSPPGGSYNEQFF.